This T cell receptor (beta chain) stems from a study of regulatory T cells in long-lasting Graves disease. The sample holds one count of this clonotype. Its target is not known. With a much larger clone just one base away, this may be a read error. Germline values: CDR1 SGHRS, CDR2 YFSETQ. CDR3 length: 17 amino acids. V was clipped by 2 bases and J by 5 bases, with 20 bases between them. Libraries of TCR beta came from iRepertoire HTBI primers plus Arm-PCR of CDR3 regions. MiXCR was run by TCRdb on the multiplex PCR reads, yielding one entry per CDR3 protein. The repertoire holds 350,000 to 550,000 distinct CDR3 sequences, approximately 15% seen once, with 16% in the top ten. Regarding time point: newly diagnosed GD, antithyroid drugs for less than 3 months. Construction of the TCR library relied on RNA isolated from PBMCs. Study-level findings and limits: Clonotypes that were public and shared totalled 2,500 to 3,500 in persistent patients versus 966 in new patients.

Another study also made use of these data, one on T cells in Graves' hyperthyroidism and ophthalmopathy.

Sequencing used peripheral blood mononuclear cells (PBMCs), obtained at new diagnosis, from a patient treated with antithyroid drugs. The TCR originated in a woman aged 25 to 39 with Graves disease. The gene calls are TRBV5-1 and TRBJ2-1, with a weak D call TRBD2 (6 bases). The CDR3 is CASSFPVAAPSNNEQFF. CDR3 nucleotides: TGCGCCAGCAGCTTCCCCGTAGCGGCTCCCTCGAACAATGAGCAGTTCTTC.